This is a list of T cell receptor beta chains from one sample in a study of T cell clusters in autoimmune cytopenias. TCRdb re-called the multiplex PCR reads; every CDR3 protein appears as one record, without DNA. The record lists 8,000 or so distinct CDR3 sequences, of which the ten most abundant hold 25% to 35%. The specimen was peripheral blood. The source of these receptors is a human donor with an autoimmune cytopenia or autoimmune hepatitis (not recorded which). CDR3s include the opening cysteine and the closing phenylalanine or tryptophan. Clone size is not always given. Where it is, it says once, few, many or a class for expanded clones.

clone_size j_call v_call cdr3_aa
medium-sized TRBJ1-4 TRBV19 CATQGSSTNEKLFF
. TRBJ2-7 TRBV5-5 CASSSHGTGSYEQYF
. TRBJ2-1 TRBV6-1 CASSDPGNYNEQFF
. TRBJ2-3 TRBV30 CAWSVQILLGSRDTQYF
. TRBJ2-1 TRBV27 CASSFRAGTPYNEQFF
. TRBJ2-4 TRBV19 CASSNSVSYWYF
. TRBJ1-2 TRBV19 CASKGPLYGYTF
. TRBJ2-2 TRBV10-3 CAISELQAATGELFF
medium-sized TRBJ2-2 TRBV6-5 CASSDPGQGGCELFF
. TRBJ2-1 TRBV7-6 CASSLGVTSGNRGEQFF
. TRBJ2-1 TRBV19 CASSNTSGSYNEQFF
medium-sized TRBJ1-2 TRBV12-3/TRBV12-4 CASSLRGGENYGYTF
. TRBJ2-1 TRBV19 CASSPRGEDEQFF
. TRBJ2-7 TRBV6-6 CASRGSGTHSEQYF
medium-sized TRBJ2-2 TRBV19 CASSLPGELFF
. TRBJ2-3 TRBV5-4 CASSLAGRTLGDTQYF
medium-sized TRBJ1-5 TRBV30 CAWSVSQGPQHF
. TRBJ2-1 TRBV27 CASTPRGRIYNEQFF
. TRBJ2-2 TRBV12-3/TRBV12-4 CASSSGQGAGGELFF
. TRBJ2-1 TRBV6-5 CASSGTSGRHEQFF
. TRBJ1-1 TRBV29-1 CSVEDELLPATEAFF
. TRBJ2-7 TRBV6-1 CASSEAVGQGYYEQYF
. TRBJ2-1 TRBV5-6 CASSLAGGRANEQFF
. TRBJ1-2 TRBV12-3/TRBV12-4 CASSRTGAHGYTF
. TRBJ2-1 TRBV6-4 CASSQDSGGDHNEQFF
. TRBJ2-3 TRBV5-4 CASSLAFGTGLSDTQYF
. TRBJ2-1 TRBV5-1 CASSLLTNYNEQFF
. TRBJ1-2 TRBV5-6 CASSFQVAYGYTF
. TRBJ2-5 TRBV5-4 CASSQTRAQETQYF
. TRBJ2-3 TRBV5-6 CASPGPLLWSTDTQYF
. TRBJ2-1 TRBV5-6 CASSLAWDRANEQFF
. TRBJ2-1 TRBV19 CASNSFSGTGARNEQFF
. TRBJ2-5 TRBV5-1 CASSLGTSQETQYF
medium-sized TRBJ2-1 TRBV19 CASSIGMDEQFF
. TRBJ2-5 TRBV7-4 CASPGSGPLRKETQYF
. TRBJ1-1 TRBV30 CAWSNKRQGQLAFF
. TRBJ1-5 TRBV6-5 CASRPSGAGSNQPQHF
. TRBJ2-7 TRBV7-9 CASSLGTSEQYF
. TRBJ2-3 TRBV13 CASRWGTDTQYF
medium-sized TRBJ2-5 TRBV10-3 CAISGRKTGPQETQYF
medium-sized TRBJ2-3 TRBV13 CASSRERSTDTQYF
. TRBJ2-1 TRBV13 CASSPGTSYDNEQFF
. TRBJ1-1 TRBV29-1 CSAKQPNRKAFF
medium-sized TRBJ2-1 TRBV5-6 CASSAGTDYNEQFF
. TRBJ2-5 TRBV29-1 CSVRSAKETQYF
. TRBJ2-5 TRBV5-4 CASSSRTGETQYF
. TRBJ2-3 TRBV7-6 CASSFYPQDTDTQYF
. TRBJ1-3 TRBV12-3/TRBV12-4 CASSIPSSGNTIYF
. TRBJ2-3 TRBV12-3/TRBV12-4 CASDGGKGTDTQYF
medium-sized TRBJ2-7 TRBV27 CASKVSSGYEQYF
. TRBJ1-4 TRBV19 CASRPGTEAPNEKLFF
. TRBJ2-5 TRBV20-1 CSAQDQETQYF
medium-sized TRBJ2-1 TRBV6-1 CASSEMMRGGNEQFF
. TRBJ2-1 TRBV18 CASSPTGTVGEQFF
. TRBJ2-5 TRBV6-1 CASSELAGGPETQYF